The rows below give T cell receptor beta chains drawn from one sample of a study of T cell responses to AZD1222 COVID-19 vaccine. Data came from immunoSEQ multiplex PCR; TCRdb stores just in-frame clones and leaves some out. This table has about 93,000 clones, 65% to 90% appearing once. The input for sequencing was peripheral blood, taken on day 0 of AZD1222 vaccination. These receptor sequences come from an adult in good health. Both conserved end residues are trimmed from each CDR3. Not all rows give a size; the values are once, few, many and, for expanded clones, a class.

>NA|TRBV27
ASSLRVAVNNEQF
>NA|TRBV30
ACTLRTVRNYGYT
>NA|TRBV9
ASSVAGAGDEQY
>NA|TRBV5-8
ASRRGGSGNTIY
>NA|TRBV12-3/TRBV12-4
ASSMDSYEQY
>NA|TRBV7-9
ASSLGVAPLH
>NA|TRBV14
ASSQNPFTLH
>NA|TRBV9
ASSVVAGGPDTQY
>NA|TRBV5-1
ASSLRSPGQGLNTEAF
>NA|TRBV30
AWSLVEGNTIY
>NA|TRBV7-9
ASSLGAAGVETQY
>NA|TRBV7-3
ASSLTPRGEQY
>NA|TRBV7-9
ASSSRAGGFSDTEAF
>once|TRBV10-3
AISVGAGLDYGYT
>NA|TRBV7-2
ASSRRGGSNTGELF
>NA|TRBV27
ASSLDRPNTGELF
>NA|TRBV24-1
ATSDLDSLYGYT
>NA|TRBV7-9
ASSPTPGSADTQY
>once|TRBV29-1
SVSAGWGNEKLF
>NA|TRBV10-2
ASRGPGQMNSPLH
>NA|TRBV10-3
AIQYHPMNTEAF
>NA|TRBV14
ASSQVLRTGGVAGANVLT
>NA|TRBV6-5
ASSNGQDRATEAF
>NA|TRBV5-1
ASSARRGEVEKLF
>NA|TRBV4-1
ASSQESQATTYEQY
>NA|TRBV27
ASSLHPGQRVTDTQY
>NA|TRBV9
ACSVGAGAENEQF
>NA|TRBV6-5
ASSAGSGLSYEQY
>NA|TRBV19
ASSSSPAATNEKLF
>NA|TRBV6-1
ASSEWRETGRDTQY
>NA|TRBV7-3
ASSPRPGTGDNEQF
>NA|TRBV30
AWSATGTGVSYGYT
>NA|TRBV29-1
SVEKGQGIGYT
>NA|TRBV10-1
ASSPRSSYEQY
>NA|TRBV19
ATGGYDEPYNEQF
>NA|TRBV11-3
ASSLGPNTGELF
>few|TRBV14
ASSQDRVKLF
>NA|TRBV2
ASSLGQGWGRTTDTQY
>NA|TRBV4-1
ASSQDDREQETQY
>NA|TRBV6-1
ASSEAQGVGQPQH
>few|TRBV9
ASSRDVQTGELF
>NA|TRBV6-5
ASSSSTDTQY
>NA|TRBV30
AWSQKPFYNSPLH
>NA|TRBV12-3/TRBV12-4
ASTRDEAYEQY
>NA|TRBV27
AKRLIASGHNSYEQY
>NA|TRBV4-2
ASSQVAGLAARYAV
>NA|TRBV4-2
ASSQEPNLF
>NA|TRBV30
AWSEQGNEQF
>NA|TRBV3-1/TRBV3-2
ASSRGRVVGTEAF
>NA|TRBV5-4
ASSKEGSYNEQF
>NA|TRBV19
ASSSPYGGAAQPQH
>NA|TRBV5-1
ASRGSGQETQY
>NA|TRBV4-3
ASSQAFGSSSYEQY
>NA|TRBV19
ASSLQGTSGQPQH
>NA|TRBV10-3
AIREDTSYEQY